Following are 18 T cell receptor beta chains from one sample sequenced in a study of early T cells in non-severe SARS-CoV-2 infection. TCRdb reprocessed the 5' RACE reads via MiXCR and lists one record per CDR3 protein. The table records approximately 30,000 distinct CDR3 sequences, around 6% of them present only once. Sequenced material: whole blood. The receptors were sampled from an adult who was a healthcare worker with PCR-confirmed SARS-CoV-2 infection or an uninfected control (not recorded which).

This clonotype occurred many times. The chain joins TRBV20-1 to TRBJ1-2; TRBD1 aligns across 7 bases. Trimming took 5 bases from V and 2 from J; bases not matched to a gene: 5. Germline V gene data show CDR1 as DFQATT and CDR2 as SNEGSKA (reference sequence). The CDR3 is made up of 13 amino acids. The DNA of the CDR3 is TGCAGTGCTCCCGACAGGGTCAACTATGGCTACACCTTC. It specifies CSAPDRVNYGYTF.

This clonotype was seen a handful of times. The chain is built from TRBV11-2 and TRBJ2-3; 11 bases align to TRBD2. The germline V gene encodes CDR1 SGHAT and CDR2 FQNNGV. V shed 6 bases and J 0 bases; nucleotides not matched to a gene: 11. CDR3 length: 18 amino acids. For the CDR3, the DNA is TGTGCCAGCAGTCAACGGGGACTAGCGGAACCTAGCACAGATACGCAGTATTTT. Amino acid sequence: CASSQRGLAEPSTDTQYF. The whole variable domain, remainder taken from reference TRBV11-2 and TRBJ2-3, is EAGVAQSPRYKIIEKRQSVAFWCNPISGHATLYWYQQILGQGPKLLIQFQNNGVVDDSQLPKDRFSAERLKGVDSTLKIQPAKLEDSAVYLCASSQRGLAEPSTDTQYFGPGTRLTVL.

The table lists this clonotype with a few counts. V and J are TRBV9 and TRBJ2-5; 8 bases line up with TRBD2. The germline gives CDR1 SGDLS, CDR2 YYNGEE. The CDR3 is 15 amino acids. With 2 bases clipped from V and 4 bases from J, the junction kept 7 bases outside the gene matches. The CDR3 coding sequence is TGTGCCAGCAGCGTTTCGATACGGGAGGGAGAGACCCAGTACTTC. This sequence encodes CASSVSIREGETQYF.

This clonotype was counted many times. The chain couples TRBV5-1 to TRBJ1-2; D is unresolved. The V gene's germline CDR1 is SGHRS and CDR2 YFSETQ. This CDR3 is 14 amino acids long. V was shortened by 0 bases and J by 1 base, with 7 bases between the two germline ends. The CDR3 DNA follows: TGCGCCAGCAGCTTGGAGCGGAGTAACTATGGCTACACCTTC. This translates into CASSLERSNYGYTF. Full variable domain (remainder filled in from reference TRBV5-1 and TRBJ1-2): KAGVTQTPRYLIKTRGQQVTLSCSPISGHRSVSWYQQTPGQGLQFLFEYFSETQRNKGNFPGRFSGRQFSNSRSEMNVSTLELGDSALYLCASSLERSNYGYTFGSGTRLTVV.

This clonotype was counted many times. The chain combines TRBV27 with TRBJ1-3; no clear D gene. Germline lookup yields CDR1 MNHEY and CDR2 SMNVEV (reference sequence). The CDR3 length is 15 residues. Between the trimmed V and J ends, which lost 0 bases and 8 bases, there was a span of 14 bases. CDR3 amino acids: CASSLSAPPWDTIYF. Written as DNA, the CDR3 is TGTGCCAGCAGTTTATCGGCCCCACCCTGGGACACCATATATTTT.

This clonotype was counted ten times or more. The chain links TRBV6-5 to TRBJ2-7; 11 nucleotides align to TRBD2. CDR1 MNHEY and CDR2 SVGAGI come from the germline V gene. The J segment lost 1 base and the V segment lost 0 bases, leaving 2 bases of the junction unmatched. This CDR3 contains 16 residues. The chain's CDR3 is CASSYSIAGGSYEQYF. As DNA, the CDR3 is TGTGCCAGCAGTTACTCCATAGCGGGAGGGTCCTACGAGCAGTACTTC.

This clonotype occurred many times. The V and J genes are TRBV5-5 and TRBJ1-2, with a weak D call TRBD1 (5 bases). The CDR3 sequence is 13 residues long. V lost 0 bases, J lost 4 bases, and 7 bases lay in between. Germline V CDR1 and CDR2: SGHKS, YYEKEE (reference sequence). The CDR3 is CASSLAGSYGYTF. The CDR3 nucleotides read TGTGCCAGCAGCTTGGCAGGGAGCTATGGCTACACCTTC.

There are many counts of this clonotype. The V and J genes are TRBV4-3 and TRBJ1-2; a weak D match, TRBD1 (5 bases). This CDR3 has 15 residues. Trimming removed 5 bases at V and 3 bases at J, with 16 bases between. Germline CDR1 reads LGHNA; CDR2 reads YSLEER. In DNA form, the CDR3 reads TGCGCCAGCAGCACCGGGACCGCCTTTGACTATGGCTACACCTTC. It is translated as CASSTGTAFDYGYTF.

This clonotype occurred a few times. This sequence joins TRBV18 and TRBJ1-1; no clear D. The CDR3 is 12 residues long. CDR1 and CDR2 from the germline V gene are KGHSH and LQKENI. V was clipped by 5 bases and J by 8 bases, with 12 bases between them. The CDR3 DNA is TGTGCCAGCTCAAAACTTGTGGGGGAAGCTTTCTTT. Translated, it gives CASSKLVGEAFF.

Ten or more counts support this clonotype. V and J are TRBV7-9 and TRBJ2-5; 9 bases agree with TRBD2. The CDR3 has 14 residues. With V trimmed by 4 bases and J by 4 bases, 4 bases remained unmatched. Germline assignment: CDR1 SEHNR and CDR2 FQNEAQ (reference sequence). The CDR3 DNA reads TGTGCCAGCAGCTCCTTAGCGGGAGTAGAGACCCAGTACTTC. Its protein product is CASSSLAGVETQYF.

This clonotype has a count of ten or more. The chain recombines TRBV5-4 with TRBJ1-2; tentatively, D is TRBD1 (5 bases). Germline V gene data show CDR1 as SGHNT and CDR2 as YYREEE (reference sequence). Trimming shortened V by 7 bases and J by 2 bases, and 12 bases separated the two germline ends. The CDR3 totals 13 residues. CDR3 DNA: TGTGCCAGCGGGCCTAAGGGGAACTATGGCTACACCTTC. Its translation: CASGPKGNYGYTF.

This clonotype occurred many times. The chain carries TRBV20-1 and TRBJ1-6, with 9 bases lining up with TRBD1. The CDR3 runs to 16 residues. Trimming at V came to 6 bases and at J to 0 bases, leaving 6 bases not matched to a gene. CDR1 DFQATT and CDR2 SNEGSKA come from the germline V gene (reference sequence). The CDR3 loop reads CSAADRGFSYNSPLHF. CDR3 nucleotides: TGCAGTGCGGCGGACAGGGGCTTCTCCTATAATTCACCCCTCCACTTT.

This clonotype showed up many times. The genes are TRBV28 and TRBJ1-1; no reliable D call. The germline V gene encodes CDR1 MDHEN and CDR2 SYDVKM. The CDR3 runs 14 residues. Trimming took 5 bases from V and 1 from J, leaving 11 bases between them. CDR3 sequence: CASSRAPENTEAFF. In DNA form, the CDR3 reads TGTGCCAGCAGTCGAGCACCGGAGAACACTGAAGCTTTCTTT.

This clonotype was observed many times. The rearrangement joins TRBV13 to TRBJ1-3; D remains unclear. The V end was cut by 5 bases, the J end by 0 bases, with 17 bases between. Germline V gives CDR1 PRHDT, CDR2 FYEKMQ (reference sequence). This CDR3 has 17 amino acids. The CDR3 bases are TGTGCCAGCAGCCCCCTCGGTGGTTCCGACTCTGGAAACACCATATATTTT. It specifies CASSPLGGSDSGNTIYF.

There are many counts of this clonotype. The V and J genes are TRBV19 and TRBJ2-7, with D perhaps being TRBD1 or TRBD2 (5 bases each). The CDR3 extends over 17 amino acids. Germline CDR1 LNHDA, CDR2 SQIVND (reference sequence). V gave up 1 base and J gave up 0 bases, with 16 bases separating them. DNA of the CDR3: TGTGCCAGTAGTATAGTTTTTTCGGGGACGAGCTCCTACGAGCAGTACTTC. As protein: CASSIVFSGTSSYEQYF.

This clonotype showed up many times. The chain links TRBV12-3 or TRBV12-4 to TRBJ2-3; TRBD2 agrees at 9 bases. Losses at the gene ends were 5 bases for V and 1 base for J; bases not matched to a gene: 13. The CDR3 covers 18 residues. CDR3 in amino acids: CASSGRGGRDLGTDTQYF. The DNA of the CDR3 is TGTGCCAGCAGTGGGCGCGGCGGGAGGGATCTCGGCACAGATACGCAGTATTTT.

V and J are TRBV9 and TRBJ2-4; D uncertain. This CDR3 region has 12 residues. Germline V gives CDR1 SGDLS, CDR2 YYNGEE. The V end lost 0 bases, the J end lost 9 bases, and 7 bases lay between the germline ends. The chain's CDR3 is CASSVDGSIQYF. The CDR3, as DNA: TGTGCCAGCAGCGTAGACGGTTCCATTCAGTACTTC.

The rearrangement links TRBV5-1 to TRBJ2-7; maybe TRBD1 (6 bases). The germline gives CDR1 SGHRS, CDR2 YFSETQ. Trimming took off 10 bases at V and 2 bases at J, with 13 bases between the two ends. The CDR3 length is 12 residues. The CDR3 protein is CAQAQGTYEQYF. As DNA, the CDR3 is TGCGCCCAAGCCCAGGGGACCTACGAGCAGTACTTC.